A selection of T cell receptor beta chains follows, all from one sample in a study of blood T cell repertoires in COVID-19. The assay was immunoSEQ multiplex PCR, and TCRdb's table has in-frame clones only and misses some. The sample has under 70,000 clones, around 88% seen once. The source material was peripheral blood. These receptors all come from a woman between 70 and 85 years old with acute or convalescent COVID-19. Both conserved end residues are part of each CDR3. A D gene is named only where the DNA matches it firmly. A row's size may be missing; if present it is once, few, many or a size class.

D: NA
V: TRBV18
J: TRBJ1-1
size: NA
CDR3: CASSPPPGTEAFF
DNA: TGTGCCAGCTCACCACCGCCGGGCACTGAAGCTTTCTTT

D: TRBD1
V: TRBV18
J: TRBJ1-6
size: NA
CDR3: CASSPVGQGDSPLHF
DNA: TGTGCCAGCTCACCGGTGGGACAGGGGGATTCACCCCTCCACTTT

D: TRBD1
V: TRBV9
J: TRBJ2-2
size: NA
CDR3: CASSVGQGRVTGELFF
DNA: TGTGCCAGCAGCGTGGGACAGGGGAGGGTCACCGGGGAGCTGTTTTTT

D: TRBD1
V: TRBV30
J: TRBJ1-5
size: NA
CDR3: CAWSTGGGQPQHF
DNA: TGTGCCTGGAGTACAGGGGGGGGTCAGCCCCAGCATTTT

D: NA
V: TRBV28
J: TRBJ1-2
size: NA
CDR3: CATQTGNYGYTF
DNA: TGTGCCACCCAAACGGGAAACTATGGCTACACCTTC

D: TRBD1
V: TRBV30
J: TRBJ1-2
size: NA
CDR3: CAWSWTGGDGYTF
DNA: TGTGCCTGGAGTTGGACAGGGGGCGATGGCTACACCTTC

D: NA
V: TRBV5-8
J: TRBJ1-2
size: NA
CDR3: CASSSGGYTF
DNA: TGTGCCAGCAGCTCCGGGGGCTACACCTTC

D: NA
V: TRBV29-1
J: TRBJ2-1
size: NA
CDR3: CSAEQVNNEQFF
DNA: TGCAGCGCTGAACAGGTGAACAATGAGCAGTTCTTC

D: TRBD2
V: TRBV6-6
J: TRBJ2-3
size: NA
CDR3: CATDSSGEGMLDTQYF
DNA: TGTGCCACTGATTCGTCGGGGGAGGGGATGTTAGATACGCAGTATTTT

D: NA
V: TRBV6-5
J: TRBJ1-2
size: once
CDR3: CASSYLTGNGYTF
DNA: TGTGCCAGCAGTTACTTAACAGGGAACGGCTACACCTTC

D: NA
V: TRBV30
J: TRBJ1-3
size: NA
CDR3: CAWTSGTGNTIYF
DNA: TGTGCCTGGACCTCAGGGACTGGAAACACCATATATTTT

D: NA
V: TRBV7-6
J: TRBJ1-3
size: many
CDR3: CASSHSGLDSGNTIYF
DNA: TGTGCCAGCAGCCACTCGGGACTAGACTCTGGAAACACCATATATTTT

D: NA
V: TRBV28
J: TRBJ2-7
size: NA
CDR3: CASSKDSFSHEQYF
DNA: TGTGCCAGCAGTAAGGACAGTTTCTCGCACGAGCAGTACTTC

D: TRBD1
V: TRBV5-4
J: TRBJ2-3
size: NA
CDR3: CASSGQGTDTQYF
DNA: TGTGCCAGCAGTGGACAGGGGACAGATACGCAGTATTTT